This TCR beta chain was identified during a study of T cell responses to AZD1222 COVID-19 vaccine. Whole-study findings and limits: Breadth and depth of Spike-specific TCRs rose after two AZD1222 doses. Vaccine-associated CD4 TCRs spanned spike, dominant at 160-218 and 743-854.

Concerning this clone itself: Its antigen is as yet unknown.

Generated by immunoSEQ multiplex PCR, the TCRdb table keeps only in-frame clones and is missing some. The sample carries tens of thousands of clones, 80% to 90% recorded once. CDR3 size: 15 residues. From germline, CDR1 is GTSNPN and CDR2 SVGIG (reference sequence). Between the trimmed V and J ends, which lost 5 bases and 2 bases, there was a span of 16 bases. J is TRBJ2-1 and V is TRBV30, with D perhaps matching TRBD1 or TRBD2 (5 bases each). The source of this sequence is an adult who received the AZD1222 COVID-19 vaccine. The sequences come from peripheral blood, collected 28 days after the second AZD1222 dose. The CDR3 coding sequence is TGTGCCTGGTCCCGGGGCGTAAGCCCCTACAATGAGCAGTTCTTC. Translating gives CAWSRGVSPYNEQFF. Full variable domain (outside the CDR3, taken from reference TRBV30 and TRBJ2-1): SQTIHQWPATLVQPVGSPLSLECTVEGTSNPNLYWYRQAAGRGLQLLFYSVGIGQISSEVPQNLSASRPQDRQFILSSKKLLLSDSGFYLCAWSRGVSPYNEQFFGPGTRLTVL.